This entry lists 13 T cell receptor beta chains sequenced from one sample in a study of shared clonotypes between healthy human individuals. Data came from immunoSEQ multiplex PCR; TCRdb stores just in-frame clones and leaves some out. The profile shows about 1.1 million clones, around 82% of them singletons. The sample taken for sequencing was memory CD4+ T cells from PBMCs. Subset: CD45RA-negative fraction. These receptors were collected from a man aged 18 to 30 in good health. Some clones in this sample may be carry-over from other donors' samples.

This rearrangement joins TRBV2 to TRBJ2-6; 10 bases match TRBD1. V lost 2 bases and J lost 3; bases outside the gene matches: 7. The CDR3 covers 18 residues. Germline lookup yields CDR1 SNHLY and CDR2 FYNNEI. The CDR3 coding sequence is TGTGCCAGCAGTGAAACTCGACAGGGGGCTAATGGGGCCAACGTCCTGACTTTC. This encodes CASSETRQGANGANVLTF.

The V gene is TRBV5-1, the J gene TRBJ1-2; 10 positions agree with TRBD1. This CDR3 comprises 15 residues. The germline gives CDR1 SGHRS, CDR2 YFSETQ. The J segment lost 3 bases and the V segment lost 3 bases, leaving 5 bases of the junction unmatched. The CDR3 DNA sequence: TGCGCCAGCAGCTGGGGGACAGGGGCGGACTATGGCTACACCTTC. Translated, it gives CASSWGTGADYGYTF.

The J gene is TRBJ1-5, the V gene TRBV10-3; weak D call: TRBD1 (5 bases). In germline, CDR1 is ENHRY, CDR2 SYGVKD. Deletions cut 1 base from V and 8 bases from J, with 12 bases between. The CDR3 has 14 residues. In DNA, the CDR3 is TGTGCCATCAGTGAGTTACCGGGGGTGGAGCCCCAGCATTTT. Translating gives CAISELPGVEPQHF.

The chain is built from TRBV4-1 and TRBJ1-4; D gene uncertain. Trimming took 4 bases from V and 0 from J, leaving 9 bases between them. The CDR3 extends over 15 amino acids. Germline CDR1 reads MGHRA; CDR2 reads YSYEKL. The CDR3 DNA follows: TGCGCCAGCAGCCTACTACCTACAACTAATGAAAAACTGTTTTTT. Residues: CASSLLPTTNEKLFF.

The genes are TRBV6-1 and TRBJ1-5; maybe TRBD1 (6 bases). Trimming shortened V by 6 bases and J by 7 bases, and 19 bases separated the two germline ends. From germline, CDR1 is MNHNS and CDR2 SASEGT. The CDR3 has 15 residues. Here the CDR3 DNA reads TGTGCCAGCAGGAGAAACAGGGATTTAACCCAGCCCCAGCATTTT. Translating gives CASRRNRDLTQPQHF.

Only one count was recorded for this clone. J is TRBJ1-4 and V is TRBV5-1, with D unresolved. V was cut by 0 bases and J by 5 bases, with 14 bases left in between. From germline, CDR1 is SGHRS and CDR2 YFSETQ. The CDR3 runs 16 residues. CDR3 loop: CASSLGGSVRNEKLFF. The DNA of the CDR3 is TGCGCCAGCAGCTTGGGAGGGTCGGTCCGCAATGAAAAACTGTTTTTT.

The CDR3 DNA reads TGCGCCAGCACTTTGGGTCTCTCCTACGAGCAGTACTTC. This encodes CASTLGLSYEQYF. The chain is built from TRBV10-2 and TRBJ2-7; D is unresolved. This CDR3 is 13 amino acids long. Deletions cut 7 bases from V and 0 bases from J, with 10 bases between. Per germline, CDR1 WSHSY and CDR2 SAAADI.

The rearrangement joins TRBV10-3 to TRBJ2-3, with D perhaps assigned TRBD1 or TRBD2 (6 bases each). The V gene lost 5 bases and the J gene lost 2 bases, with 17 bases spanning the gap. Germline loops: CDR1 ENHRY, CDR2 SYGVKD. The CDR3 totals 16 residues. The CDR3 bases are TGTGCCATCAGTTACCAGGGGAGGAGGACCACAGATACGCAGTATTTT. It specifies CAISYQGRRTTDTQYF.

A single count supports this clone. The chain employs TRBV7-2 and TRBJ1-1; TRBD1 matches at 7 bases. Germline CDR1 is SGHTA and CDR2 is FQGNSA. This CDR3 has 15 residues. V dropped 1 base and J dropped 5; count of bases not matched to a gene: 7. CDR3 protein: CASSLGRGGETEAFF. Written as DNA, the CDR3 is TGTGCCAGCAGCTTAGGGAGAGGGGGCGAGACTGAAGCTTTCTTT. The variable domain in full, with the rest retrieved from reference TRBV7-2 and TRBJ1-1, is GAGVSQSPSNKVTEKGKDVELRCDPISGHTALYWYRQSLGQGLEFLIYFQGNSAPDKSGLPSDRFSAERTGGSVSTLTIQRTQQEDSAVYLCASSLGRGGETEAFFGQGTRLTVV.

The CDR3 DNA is TGTGCCAGCAGCTTGAGATCCAGCGGGAGAAGGGAGACCCAGTACTTC. This encodes CASSLRSSGRRETQYF. The chain uses TRBV5-8 and TRBJ2-5; 8 nucleotides match TRBD2. Germline V gene sequence: CDR1 SGHTS, CDR2 YDEGEE. Trimming cost V 1 base and J 5 bases; bases outside gene matches: 10. The CDR3 runs 16 residues. Drawing the rest from reference TRBV5-8 and TRBJ2-5, the complete variable domain is EAGVTQSPTHLIKTRGQQATLRCSPISGHTSVYWYQQALGLGLQFLLWYDEGEERNRGNFPPRFSGRQFPNYSSELNVNALELEDSALYLCASSLRSSGRRETQYFGPGTRLLVL.

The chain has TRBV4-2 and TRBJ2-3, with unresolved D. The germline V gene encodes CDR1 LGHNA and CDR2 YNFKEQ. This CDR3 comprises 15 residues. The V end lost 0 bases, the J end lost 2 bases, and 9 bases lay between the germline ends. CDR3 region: CASSQDAVTTDTQYF. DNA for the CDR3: TGTGCCAGCAGCCAAGATGCGGTTACCACAGATACGCAGTATTTT.

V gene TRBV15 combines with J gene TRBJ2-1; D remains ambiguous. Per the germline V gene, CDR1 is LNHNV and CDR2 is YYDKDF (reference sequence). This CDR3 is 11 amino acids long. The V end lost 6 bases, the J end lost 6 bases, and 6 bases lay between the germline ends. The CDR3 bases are TGTGCCACCAGGAGCCGCAATGAGCAGTTCTTC. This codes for CATRSRNEQFF.

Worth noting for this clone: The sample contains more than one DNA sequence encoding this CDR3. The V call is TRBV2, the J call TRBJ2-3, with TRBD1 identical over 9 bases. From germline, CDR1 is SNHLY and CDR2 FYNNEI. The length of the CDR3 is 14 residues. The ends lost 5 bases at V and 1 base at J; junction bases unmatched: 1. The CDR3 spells CASSRQGGTDTQYF. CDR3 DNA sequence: TGTGCCAGCAGTCGACAGGGGGGCACAGATACGCAGTATTTT.